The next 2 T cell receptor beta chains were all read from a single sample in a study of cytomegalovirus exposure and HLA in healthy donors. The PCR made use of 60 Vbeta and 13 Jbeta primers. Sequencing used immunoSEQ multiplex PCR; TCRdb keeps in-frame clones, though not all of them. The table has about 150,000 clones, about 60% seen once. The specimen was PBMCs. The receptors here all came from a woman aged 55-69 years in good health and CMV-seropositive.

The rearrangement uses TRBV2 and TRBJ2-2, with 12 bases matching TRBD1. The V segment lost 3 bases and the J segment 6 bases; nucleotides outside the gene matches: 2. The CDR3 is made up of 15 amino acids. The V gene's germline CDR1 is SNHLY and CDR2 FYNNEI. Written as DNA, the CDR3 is TGTGCCAGCAGTGACGGGGACAGGGGGCCCGGGGAGCTGTTTTTT. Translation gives CASSDGDRGPGELFF.

Here the CDR3 DNA reads TGTGCCAGCAGCGTAGGAGGGGAGGTCAATCAGCCCCAGCATTTT. Protein product: CASSVGGEVNQPQHF. The rearrangement uses TRBV9 and TRBJ1-5; weak D call: TRBD1 (5 bases). This CDR3 contains 15 residues. CDR1 and CDR2 (germline): SGDLS, YYNGEE. V lost 0 bases to trimming and J lost 3 bases, with 10 bases between them.